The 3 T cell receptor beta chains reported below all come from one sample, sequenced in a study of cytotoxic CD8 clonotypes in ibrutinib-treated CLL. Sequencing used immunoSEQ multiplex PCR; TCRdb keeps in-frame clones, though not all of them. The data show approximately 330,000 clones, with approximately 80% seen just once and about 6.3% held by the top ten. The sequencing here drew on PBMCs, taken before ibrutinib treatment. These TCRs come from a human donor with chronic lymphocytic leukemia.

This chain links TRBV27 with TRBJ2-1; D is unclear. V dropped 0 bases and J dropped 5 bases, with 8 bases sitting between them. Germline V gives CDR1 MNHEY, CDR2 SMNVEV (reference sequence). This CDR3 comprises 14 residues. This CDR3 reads CASSLSGRNNEQFF. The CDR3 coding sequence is TGTGCCAGCAGTTTATCGGGAAGGAACAATGAGCAGTTCTTC.

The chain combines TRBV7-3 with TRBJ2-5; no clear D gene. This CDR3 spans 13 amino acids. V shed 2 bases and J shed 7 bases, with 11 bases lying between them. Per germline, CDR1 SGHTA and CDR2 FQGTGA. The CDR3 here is CASSLGVLSTQYF. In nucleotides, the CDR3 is TGTGCCAGCAGCTTAGGAGTTCTATCGACCCAGTACTTC.

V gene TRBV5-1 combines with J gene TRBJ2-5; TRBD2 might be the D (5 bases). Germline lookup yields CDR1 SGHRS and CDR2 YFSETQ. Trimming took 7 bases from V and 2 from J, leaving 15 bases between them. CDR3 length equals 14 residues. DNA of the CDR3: TGCGCCAGCGCACTAATACCGGGACAAGAGACCCAGTACTTC. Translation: CASALIPGQETQYF.